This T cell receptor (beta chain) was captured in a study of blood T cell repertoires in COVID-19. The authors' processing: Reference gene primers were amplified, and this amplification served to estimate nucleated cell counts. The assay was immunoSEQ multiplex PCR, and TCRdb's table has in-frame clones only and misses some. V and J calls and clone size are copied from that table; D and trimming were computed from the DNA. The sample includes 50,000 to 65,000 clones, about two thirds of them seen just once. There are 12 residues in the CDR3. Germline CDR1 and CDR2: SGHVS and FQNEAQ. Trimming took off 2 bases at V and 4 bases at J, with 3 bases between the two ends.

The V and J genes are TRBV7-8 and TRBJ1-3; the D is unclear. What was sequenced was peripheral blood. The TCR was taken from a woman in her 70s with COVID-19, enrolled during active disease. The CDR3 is CASSLLGNTIYF. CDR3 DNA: TGTGCCAGCAGCTTACTGGGAAACACCATATATTTT.